This is a list of T cell receptor beta chains from one sample in a study of shared clonotypes between healthy human individuals. Only in-frame clones appear in the TCRdb table, and some are missing; sequencing was by immunoSEQ multiplex PCR. This sample yields more than 2,000,000 clones, of which about 92% are seen a single time; 0.39% belongs to the top ten. The specimen sequenced was naive CD4+ T cells from PBMCs. These receptors all come from a man younger than 35 in good health. Some clones in this sample may be carry-over from other donors' samples. CDR3s include the opening cysteine and the closing phenylalanine or tryptophan. D genes are given only for firm matches. A clone size is listed for some rows: how often the clone was seen (once, few, many), or a class if it is expanded.

CDR3 DNA: TGTGCCAGCAGCCTAGGGACTAGCGGGAGCCCCCAAGAGACCCAGTACTTC
CDR3 protein: CASSLGTSGSPQETQYF
CDR3 length: 17
D gene: TRBD2
V gene: TRBV5-8
J gene: TRBJ2-5
clone size: -

CDR3 DNA: TGTGCCAGCAGCTTGGTAGCGGGAGGGCCCATCAATGAGCAGTTCTTC
CDR3 protein: CASSLVAGGPINEQFF
CDR3 length: 16
D gene: TRBD2
V gene: TRBV7-9
J gene: TRBJ2-1
clone size: -

CDR3 DNA: TGTGCCAGCAGCTTTACGGTGAACACTGAAGCTTTCTTT
CDR3 protein: CASSFTVNTEAFF
CDR3 length: 13
D gene: -
V gene: TRBV5-4
J gene: TRBJ1-1
clone size: -

CDR3 DNA: TGTGCCAGTAGCCCGCCGGGACGTCGGGCCAAAAACATTCAGTACTTC
CDR3 protein: CASSPPGRRAKNIQYF
CDR3 length: 16
D gene: -
V gene: TRBV19
J gene: TRBJ2-4
clone size: -

CDR3 DNA: TGTGCCAGCTCACGGGACTTCTCCTACGAGCAGTACTTC
CDR3 protein: CASSRDFSYEQYF
CDR3 length: 13
D gene: -
V gene: TRBV18
J gene: TRBJ2-7
clone size: -

CDR3 DNA: TGCGCCAGCAGCTATGGGACTAGCCAAAGCACAGATACGCAGTATTTT
CDR3 protein: CASSYGTSQSTDTQYF
CDR3 length: 16
D gene: TRBD2
V gene: TRBV5-1
J gene: TRBJ2-3
clone size: -

CDR3 DNA: TGTGCCAGCAGGGACGGGAGGGGCCAAGAGACCCAGTACTTC
CDR3 protein: CASRDGRGQETQYF
CDR3 length: 14
D gene: TRBD2
V gene: TRBV7-9
J gene: TRBJ2-5
clone size: -

CDR3 DNA: TGTGCCAGCAGTCCCGGGACACGACAAGAGACCCAGTACTTC
CDR3 protein: CASSPGTRQETQYF
CDR3 length: 14
D gene: -
V gene: TRBV6-1
J gene: TRBJ2-5
clone size: -

CDR3 DNA: TGTGCCAGCAGAGCAGGACAGGGCACATATGGCTACACCTTC
CDR3 protein: CASRAGQGTYGYTF
CDR3 length: 14
D gene: TRBD1
V gene: TRBV28
J gene: TRBJ1-2
clone size: -

CDR3 DNA: TGTGCCAGCAGCCAACCGGGACAGGAAGAATATGGCTACACCTTC
CDR3 protein: CASSQPGQEEYGYTF
CDR3 length: 15
D gene: TRBD1
V gene: TRBV14
J gene: TRBJ1-2
clone size: -

CDR3 DNA: TGTGCCAGCAGCCCCATAGCGGGCACAGATACGCAGTATTTT
CDR3 protein: CASSPIAGTDTQYF
CDR3 length: 14
D gene: -
V gene: TRBV7-9
J gene: TRBJ2-3
clone size: -

CDR3 DNA: TGTGCCAGCAGCATCATGGGGGGGAACGGGGAGCTGTTTTTT
CDR3 protein: CASSIMGGNGELFF
CDR3 length: 14
D gene: TRBD2
V gene: TRBV2
J gene: TRBJ2-2
clone size: -

CDR3 DNA: TGTGCCAGCAGTTTACGCCCCAGGGTTGGGGAGACCCAGTACTTC
CDR3 protein: CASSLRPRVGETQYF
CDR3 length: 15
D gene: -
V gene: TRBV28
J gene: TRBJ2-5
clone size: once

CDR3 DNA: TGTGCCACCAGCAGGGACCGGACAGAAGAGACCCAGTACTTC
CDR3 protein: CATSRDRTEETQYF
CDR3 length: 14
D gene: -
V gene: TRBV15
J gene: TRBJ2-5
clone size: -

CDR3 DNA: TGCGCCAGCAGCCCAAGCGGGACTAGCGGCACAAACAATGAGCAGTTCTTC
CDR3 protein: CASSPSGTSGTNNEQFF
CDR3 length: 17
D gene: TRBD2
V gene: TRBV4-1
J gene: TRBJ2-1
clone size: -

CDR3 DNA: TGTGCCAGCAGATACAGGGAGATGGGTTATGGCTACACCTTC
CDR3 protein: CASRYREMGYGYTF
CDR3 length: 14
D gene: -
V gene: TRBV2
J gene: TRBJ1-2
clone size: -

CDR3 DNA: TGTGCCAGCACCGGATGGGGCAGGTCGTCGGGTGAAGCTTTCTTT
CDR3 protein: CASTGWGRSSGEAFF
CDR3 length: 15
D gene: -
V gene: TRBV6-1
J gene: TRBJ1-1
clone size: -

CDR3 DNA: TGTGCCAGTAGTATAGTGGCGAACACTGAAGCTTTCTTT
CDR3 protein: CASSIVANTEAFF
CDR3 length: 13
D gene: -
V gene: TRBV19
J gene: TRBJ1-1
clone size: few

CDR3 DNA: TGTGCCAGCACTTTAGCGGGAGTAAGCTACGAGCAGTACTTC
CDR3 protein: CASTLAGVSYEQYF
CDR3 length: 14
D gene: TRBD2
V gene: TRBV28
J gene: TRBJ2-7
clone size: -

CDR3 DNA: TGCGCCAGCACTAAAACCGGGACAGAAGCCAAAAACATTCAGTACTTC
CDR3 protein: CASTKTGTEAKNIQYF
CDR3 length: 16
D gene: TRBD1
V gene: TRBV5-1
J gene: TRBJ2-4
clone size: -

CDR3 DNA: TGCGCCAGCAGCTTGCAAGGAAGCTCCTACAATGAGCAGTTCTTC
CDR3 protein: CASSLQGSSYNEQFF
CDR3 length: 15
D gene: -
V gene: TRBV5-1
J gene: TRBJ2-1
clone size: -

CDR3 DNA: TGCGCCAGCAGCGTCAGACTCCGGGACAGGGCTTTATGGGGAACCTACAATGAGCAGTTCTTC
CDR3 protein: CASSVRLRDRALWGTYNEQFF
CDR3 length: 21
D gene: TRBD1
V gene: TRBV4-3
J gene: TRBJ2-1
clone size: -

CDR3 DNA: TGTGCCAGCAGTCCTACGCCACAGGGTCGCAACACTGAAGCTTTCTTT
CDR3 protein: CASSPTPQGRNTEAFF
CDR3 length: 16
D gene: -
V gene: TRBV28
J gene: TRBJ1-1
clone size: -

CDR3 DNA: TGTGCCAGCAGCGTAGGCGGACAGGGTTGGGAAAAACTGTTTTTT
CDR3 protein: CASSVGGQGWEKLFF
CDR3 length: 15
D gene: TRBD1
V gene: TRBV9
J gene: TRBJ1-4
clone size: -

CDR3 DNA: TGTGCCAGCAGCCCGGACAGGAACTATGGCTACACCTTC
CDR3 protein: CASSPDRNYGYTF
CDR3 length: 13
D gene: TRBD1
V gene: TRBV7-8
J gene: TRBJ1-2
clone size: -

CDR3 DNA: TGTGCCAGCAGCTTGGCAGGACCAAGGCCTGCGCAGTATTTT
CDR3 protein: CASSLAGPRPAQYF
CDR3 length: 14
D gene: -
V gene: TRBV5-6
J gene: TRBJ2-3
clone size: few

CDR3 DNA: TGCGCCAGCAGCCAAGAAGGCGGGAGGGCTCCTTACGAGCAGTACTTC
CDR3 protein: CASSQEGGRAPYEQYF
CDR3 length: 16
D gene: TRBD2
V gene: TRBV4-3
J gene: TRBJ2-7
clone size: -

CDR3 DNA: TGTGCCAGCAGTGATGCCGGGACATTCATTAGCTCCTACGAGCAGTACTTC
CDR3 protein: CASSDAGTFISSYEQYF
CDR3 length: 17
D gene: -
V gene: TRBV5-6
J gene: TRBJ2-7
clone size: -

CDR3 DNA: TGCGCCAGCAGCTTGCTGGGGGAGACCCAGTACTTC
CDR3 protein: CASSLLGETQYF
CDR3 length: 12
D gene: -
V gene: TRBV5-1
J gene: TRBJ2-5
clone size: few

CDR3 DNA: TGTGCCAGCAGTGCCCGCAATCAGCCCCAGCATTTT
CDR3 protein: CASSARNQPQHF
CDR3 length: 12
D gene: -
V gene: TRBV6-6
J gene: TRBJ1-5
clone size: -

CDR3 DNA: TGCGCCAGCAGTCAGATCCTGGACAGGGGGCCCTACAATGAGCAGTTCTTC
CDR3 protein: CASSQILDRGPYNEQFF
CDR3 length: 17
D gene: TRBD1
V gene: TRBV4-1
J gene: TRBJ2-1
clone size: -

CDR3 DNA: TGTGCCAGCAGCTTAGGAGCGGGAGTGGGGTATACGCAGTATTTT
CDR3 protein: CASSLGAGVGYTQYF
CDR3 length: 15
D gene: TRBD2
V gene: TRBV7-3
J gene: TRBJ2-3
clone size: -

CDR3 DNA: TGTGCCAGCAGCTTAGGAGGGGTTCAGCCCCAGCATTTT
CDR3 protein: CASSLGGVQPQHF
CDR3 length: 13
D gene: -
V gene: TRBV7-6
J gene: TRBJ1-5
clone size: -

CDR3 DNA: TGTGCCAGCAGCCAATTGGGCCGGGGGTACGAGCAGTACTTC
CDR3 protein: CASSQLGRGYEQYF
CDR3 length: 14
D gene: -
V gene: TRBV2
J gene: TRBJ2-7
clone size: -

CDR3 DNA: TGTGCCAGCAGTTATCGACAGGGGGCGAACCTTAGGGCCCAGCATTTT
CDR3 protein: CASSYRQGANLRAQHF
CDR3 length: 16
D gene: TRBD1
V gene: TRBV27
J gene: TRBJ1-5
clone size: once

CDR3 DNA: TGTGCCAGCAGTTTTCTTAGGGTCAGAAGCGCTGAAGCTTTCTTT
CDR3 protein: CASSFLRVRSAEAFF
CDR3 length: 15
D gene: -
V gene: TRBV27
J gene: TRBJ1-1
clone size: -

CDR3 DNA: TGTGCCAGTAGTATTGCCAGGGGGTTGGGTGAAGCTTTCTTT
CDR3 protein: CASSIARGLGEAFF
CDR3 length: 14
D gene: TRBD1
V gene: TRBV19
J gene: TRBJ1-1
clone size: -

CDR3 DNA: TGTGCCAGCAGTTACTCGATACGGTACAAGGCTGAAGCTTTCTTT
CDR3 protein: CASSYSIRYKAEAFF
CDR3 length: 15
D gene: -
V gene: TRBV6-5
J gene: TRBJ1-1
clone size: -

CDR3 DNA: TGTGCCAGCTCACCACGTAGCAGGGGTACTTCGTCCGGGGAGCTGTTTTTT
CDR3 protein: CASSPRSRGTSSGELFF
CDR3 length: 17
D gene: -
V gene: TRBV18
J gene: TRBJ2-2
clone size: -

CDR3 DNA: TGCGCCAGCAGCCCGGGCACGTATTCACCCCTCCACTTT
CDR3 protein: CASSPGTYSPLHF
CDR3 length: 13
D gene: -
V gene: TRBV10-2
J gene: TRBJ1-6
clone size: -

CDR3 DNA: TGTGCCATCAGTGAGCCGGCGGGACAGGGGTCTCCCTACGAGCAGTACTTC
CDR3 protein: CAISEPAGQGSPYEQYF
CDR3 length: 17
D gene: TRBD1
V gene: TRBV10-3
J gene: TRBJ2-7
clone size: -

CDR3 DNA: TGTGCCAGCAGCTTCCAGAGCGGCGGGGAGCTGTTTTTT
CDR3 protein: CASSFQSGGELFF
CDR3 length: 13
D gene: -
V gene: TRBV7-2
J gene: TRBJ2-2
clone size: -

CDR3 DNA: TGTGCCAGCAGCGTAGCCGGGGGCAGACAGCCCCAGCATTTT
CDR3 protein: CASSVAGGRQPQHF
CDR3 length: 14
D gene: -
V gene: TRBV9
J gene: TRBJ1-5
clone size: -

CDR3 DNA: TGTGCCAGCGGCCAACTCACCGGGGAGCTGTTTTTT
CDR3 protein: CASGQLTGELFF
CDR3 length: 12
D gene: -
V gene: TRBV28
J gene: TRBJ2-2
clone size: -

CDR3 DNA: TGTGCCACCAGCACGCGAATAGGGGTAGACACTGAAGCTTTCTTT
CDR3 protein: CATSTRIGVDTEAFF
CDR3 length: 15
D gene: -
V gene: TRBV15
J gene: TRBJ1-1
clone size: -

CDR3 DNA: TGTGCCATCAGACCTCGGACAGGGGCGGACGAGCAGTACTTC
CDR3 protein: CAIRPRTGADEQYF
CDR3 length: 14
D gene: TRBD1
V gene: TRBV10-3
J gene: TRBJ2-7
clone size: -

CDR3 DNA: TGTGCCAGCTATCTACGTGGGCAGTCCTACGAGCAGTACTTC
CDR3 protein: CASYLRGQSYEQYF
CDR3 length: 14
D gene: -
V gene: TRBV28
J gene: TRBJ2-7
clone size: -

CDR3 DNA: TGTGCCAGTAGTTCCACTCCATCCTATGGCTACACCTTC
CDR3 protein: CASSSTPSYGYTF
CDR3 length: 13
D gene: -
V gene: TRBV19
J gene: TRBJ1-2
clone size: -

CDR3 DNA: TGTGCCAGCAGCTTAGGAGGGGCGGGCAGCCCCCTTGGGCAGTATTTT
CDR3 protein: CASSLGGAGSPLGQYF
CDR3 length: 16
D gene: -
V gene: TRBV7-2
J gene: TRBJ2-3
clone size: -

CDR3 DNA: TGTGCCTGGAAGGCAGGGGGTTATAGCAATCAGCCCCAGCATTTT
CDR3 protein: CAWKAGGYSNQPQHF
CDR3 length: 15
D gene: TRBD1
V gene: TRBV30
J gene: TRBJ1-5
clone size: few

CDR3 DNA: TGTGCCTGGACTACGGGGGCCTCCACTGAAGCTTTCTTT
CDR3 protein: CAWTTGASTEAFF
CDR3 length: 13
D gene: -
V gene: TRBV30
J gene: TRBJ1-1
clone size: -

CDR3 DNA: TGTGCCAGCAGTGAGGTGGGCCTTTGGGCGGCGCCGAACTATGGCTACACCTTC
CDR3 protein: CASSEVGLWAAPNYGYTF
CDR3 length: 18
D gene: -
V gene: TRBV25-1
J gene: TRBJ1-2
clone size: -